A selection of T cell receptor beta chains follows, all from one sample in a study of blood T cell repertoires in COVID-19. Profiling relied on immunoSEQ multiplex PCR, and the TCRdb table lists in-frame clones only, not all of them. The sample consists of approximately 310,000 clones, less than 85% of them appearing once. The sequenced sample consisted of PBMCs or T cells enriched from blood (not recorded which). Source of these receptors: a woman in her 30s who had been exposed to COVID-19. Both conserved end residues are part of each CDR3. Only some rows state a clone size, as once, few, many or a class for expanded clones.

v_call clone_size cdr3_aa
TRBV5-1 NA CASSGQGGNTIYF
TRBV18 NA CASSPNIVSSYNSPLHF
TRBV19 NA CASSPGQSSYNEQFF
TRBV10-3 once CAISNTGYEAFF
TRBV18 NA CASSRSRTGTYEQYF
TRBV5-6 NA CASSTGQGSYNSPLHF
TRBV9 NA CASSVEAGLVGTQYF
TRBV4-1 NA CASSQAQAYSNQPQHF
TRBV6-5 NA CASSYPTGNSGNTIYF
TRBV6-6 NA CASSYSMAGNEKLFF
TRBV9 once CASSAPGGENTGELFF
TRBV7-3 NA CASSLNQDRGREAFF
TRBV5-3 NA CARSLVRTEPPTNEKLFF
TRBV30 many CAWSHTVSGNTIYF
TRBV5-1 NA CASSFEGALAYTF
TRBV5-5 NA CASSQPGLLYEQYF
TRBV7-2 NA CASTREQGLNTEAFF
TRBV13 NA CASSFFSTSGKNIQYF
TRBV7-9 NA CASSPRSSGKGGELFF
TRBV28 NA CASSSGQASYEQYF
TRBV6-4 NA CASSAGASSGSQYF
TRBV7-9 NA CASSLGTGRGYGYTF
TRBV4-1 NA CASSQGGGNYGYTF
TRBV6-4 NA CASSVAGDSTYGYTF
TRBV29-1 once CSVSSAGKIETQYF
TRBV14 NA CASSQAGGGNYEQYF
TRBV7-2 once CASSLYNPGTEAFF
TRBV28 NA CASSTSRWVGQGGNNEQFF
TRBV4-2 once CASSQDFWTSGTDTQYF
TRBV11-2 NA CASSLYPWTVGEKLFF
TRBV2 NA CASSARVTGAKETQYF
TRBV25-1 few CATREGDTEAFF
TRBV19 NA CAIKRGQRNTEAFF
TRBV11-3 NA CASSHFQLAGQNEQFF
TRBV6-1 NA CASSERDIIGYTF
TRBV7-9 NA CASSLLGQGDPEAFF
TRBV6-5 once CASSYSQGRSAEAFF
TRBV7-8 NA CASSKRAGTGELFF
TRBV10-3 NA CAIGDTAYNEQFF
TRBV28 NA CASRSDGVWGYTF
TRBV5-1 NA CASNYMGGETQYF
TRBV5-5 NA CASSSRLRGLYTQYF
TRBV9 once CASSVGGTATYEQYF
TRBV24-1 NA CATSERDRGADVYTF
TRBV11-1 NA CASSLARGSSYNEQFF
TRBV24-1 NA CATSGPGSAGELFF
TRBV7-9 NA CASSWGHSGRTGELFF
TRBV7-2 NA CASSLDRGQGQPQHF
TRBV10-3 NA CAISLTSGNTDTQYF
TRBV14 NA CASSQVTGGRSYNSPLHF
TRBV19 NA CASSTTGTKYGYTF
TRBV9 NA CASSYRQGQETQYF